Presented here are 20 T cell receptor beta chains from one specimen sequenced in a study of blood T cell repertoires in COVID-19 (dated by TCRdb to 2020 to 2022). To prepare the library, the immunoSEQ multiplex PCR assay was applied. This immuneACCESS table, as held by TCRdb, lists in-frame sequences with V and J called but not all clones. Of the missing ones, under half trace to an unresolved V gene in checked studies; the others have no known cause. Recorded for this sample are 200,000 or so clones; about 88% of them occurred a single time. The ten largest account for about a sixth of the sample. Sequences were obtained from peripheral blood. These receptors originate from a man aged 50 to 60 with COVID-19, enrolled during active disease.

This clone was recorded only once. The rearrangement uses TRBV9 and TRBJ1-2; 9 nucleotides agree with TRBD1. The CDR3 loop spans 15 amino acids. The V and J ends lost 1 base and 5 bases, in that order; junction bases with no gene match: 6. Germline CDR1 and CDR2: SGDLS and YYNGEE. CDR3 amino acids: CASSVQGTGIYGYTF. Here the CDR3 DNA reads TGTGCCAGCAGCGTACAAGGGACAGGGATATATGGCTACACCTTC.

The chain recombines TRBV3-1 (or the pseudogene TRBV3-2) with TRBJ1-5; possible D gene TRBD1, 6 bases. The CDR3 is 15 residues long. Germline loops: CDR1 LGHDT, CDR2 YNNKEL (reference sequence). V was shortened by 1 base and J by 3 bases, with 10 bases between the two germline ends. The CDR3 here is CASSQATGYNQPQHF. The CDR3 region has the DNA TGTGCCAGCAGCCAAGCTACAGGGTACAATCAGCCCCAGCATTTT.

This chain connects TRBV7-9 to TRBJ2-1; D perhaps matches TRBD2 (7 bases). Trimming shortened V by 1 base and J by 7 bases, and 17 bases separated the two germline ends. The V gene's germline CDR1 is SEHNR and CDR2 FQNEAQ (reference sequence). The CDR3 is made up of 16 amino acids. The CDR3 nucleotides are TGTGCCAGCAGCTTAGAAGGGGGAGGGCCGGGGAATGAGCAGTTCTTC. Translation: CASSLEGGGPGNEQFF.

The chain uses TRBV7-2 and TRBJ2-5, with 8 bases that match TRBD2. The CDR3 has 16 amino acids. With 3 bases clipped from V and 9 bases from J, the junction kept 15 bases outside the gene matches. Germline V gives CDR1 SGHTA, CDR2 FQGNSA. CDR3 protein: CASSLLAGPRVGAQYF. The CDR3 bases are TGTGCCAGCAGCTTGTTAGCGGGGCCTCGAGTAGGGGCCCAGTACTTC. Combining the CDR3 with reference TRBV7-2 and TRBJ2-5 gives the whole variable domain GAGVSQSPSNKVTEKGKDVELRCDPISGHTALYWYRQSLGQGLEFLIYFQGNSAPDKSGLPSDRFSAERTGGSVSTLTIQRTQQEDSAVYLCASSLLAGPRVGAQYFGPGTRLLVL.

The CDR3 region is CASSQAGGRDYGYTF. DNA of the CDR3: TGTGCCAGCAGCCAGGCGGGGGGCCGAGACTATGGCTACACCTTC. V gene TRBV7-8 combines with J gene TRBJ1-2; D may be TRBD1 (6 bases). Trimming shortened V by 5 bases and J by 3 bases, and 16 bases separated the two germline ends. This CDR3 spans 15 amino acids. In germline, CDR1 is SGHVS, CDR2 FQNEAQ. Full variable domain (rest looked up from reference TRBV7-8 and TRBJ1-2): GAGVSQSPRYKVAKRGQDVALRCDPISGHVSLFWYQQALGQGPEFLTYFQNEAQLDKSGLPSDRFFAERPEGSVSTLKIQRTQQEDSAVYLCASSQAGGRDYGYTFGSGTRLTVV.

The V gene is TRBV7-2, the J gene TRBJ2-2; D may be TRBD1 (8 bases). Trimming stripped 4 bases from V and 5 bases from J, with 14 bases between. Germline CDR1 and CDR2: SGHTA and FQGNSA. This CDR3 spans 15 amino acids. CDR3 sequence: CASSSDRGGTGELFF. The CDR3 DNA follows: TGTGCCAGCAGCTCAGACAGGGGAGGGACCGGGGAGCTGTTTTTT.

This chain uses TRBV5-1 with TRBJ2-7, with 8 bases fitting TRBD2. The CDR3 extends over 16 amino acids. CDR1 SGHRS and CDR2 YFSETQ come from the germline V gene. J gave up 6 bases and V 4 bases, and 15 bases lay outside the gene matches. CDR3 sequence reads: CASSTGREGAGFEQYF. CDR3 sequence (DNA): TGCGCCAGCAGCACGGGACGGGAGGGCGCGGGGTTCGAGCAGTACTTC. The complete variable domain, with remaining parts taken from reference TRBV5-1 and TRBJ2-7, reads KAGVTQTPRYLIKTRGQQVTLSCSPISGHRSVSWYQQTPGQGLQFLFEYFSETQRNKGNFPGRFSGRQFSNSRSEMNVSTLELGDSALYLCASSTGREGAGFEQYFGPGTRLTVT.

The rearrangement uses TRBV9 and TRBJ2-7; 8 nucleotides align to TRBD2. From germline, CDR1 is SGDLS and CDR2 YYNGEE. V trimming: 0 bases; J trimming: 4 bases; junction bases outside the gene matches: 6. The CDR3 is 15 residues long. The CDR3 DNA reads as TGTGCCAGCAGCGTAGGGGGCAGCGGGAGTTACGAGCAGTACTTC. Translated, it gives CASSVGGSGSYEQYF.

The chain employs TRBV11-1 and TRBJ2-1, with 10 nucleotides matching TRBD2. The CDR3 length is 17 residues. Germline lookup yields CDR1 SGHAT and CDR2 FQDESV (reference sequence). After removal of 0 bases from V and 4 bases from J, the junction contained 6 bases not matched to a gene. CDR3 amino acids: CASSLAASGSWYNEQFF. CDR3 nucleotides: TGTGCCAGCAGCTTAGCCGCTAGCGGGAGTTGGTACAATGAGCAGTTCTTC.

The chain uses TRBV19 and TRBJ2-1, with D possibly matching TRBD2 (5 bases). Germline CDR1 is LNHDA and CDR2 is SQIVND (reference sequence). V was cut by 3 bases and J by 2 bases, with 11 bases left in between. CDR3 length: 15 amino acids. The DNA of the CDR3 is TGTGCCAGTAGTATCGAGGGTTCGGCCTACAATGAGCAGTTCTTC. Its translation is CASSIEGSAYNEQFF.

This chain joins TRBV5-5 and TRBJ2-1; 12 bases are shared with TRBD2. This CDR3 is 16 amino acids long. The V gene end was trimmed by 2 bases and the J gene end by 3 bases; junction bases not matched to a gene: 3. Germline CDR1 reads SGHKS; CDR2 reads YYEKEE (reference sequence). DNA for the CDR3: TGTGCCAGCAGCTTAACGACTAGCGGGGGCTACAATGAGCAGTTCTTC. Amino acids: CASSLTTSGGYNEQFF.

The V and J genes are TRBV7-2 and TRBJ1-5; 7 bases map to TRBD1. The CDR3 covers 15 residues. J was trimmed by 3 bases and V by 1 base; bases with no gene match: 3. Germline V gene data show CDR1 as SGHTA and CDR2 as FQGNSA. DNA of the CDR3: TGTGCCAGCAGCTTAGAACAGGGGCACAATCAGCCCCAGCATTTT. It yields the protein CASSLEQGHNQPQHF. The whole variable domain, filled in from reference TRBV7-2 and TRBJ1-5, reads GAGVSQSPSNKVTEKGKDVELRCDPISGHTALYWYRQSLGQGLEFLIYFQGNSAPDKSGLPSDRFSAERTGGSVSTLTIQRTQQEDSAVYLCASSLEQGHNQPQHFGDGTRLSIL.

The chain employs TRBV3-1 (or the pseudogene TRBV3-2) and TRBJ2-2; possible D gene TRBD1, 5 bases. The CDR3 sequence is 15 residues long. In germline, CDR1 is LGHDT, CDR2 YNNKEL (reference sequence). V was clipped by 1 base and J by 0 bases, with 6 bases between them. The CDR3 region is CASSQGTPNTGELFF. In nucleotides, the CDR3 is TGTGCCAGCAGCCAAGGGACACCGAACACCGGGGAGCTGTTTTTT.

This rearrangement joins TRBV6-8 to TRBJ1-5; the D is unclear. V lost 10 bases, J lost 3 bases, and 16 bases lay in between. The CDR3 is 14 amino acids. Germline CDR1 reads MNHGY; CDR2 reads SAAAGT. The CDR3 protein is CATYGGRSNQPQHF. CDR3 sequence (DNA): TGTGCCACGTATGGAGGGAGGTCCAATCAGCCCCAGCATTTT.

This chain connects TRBV7-2 to TRBJ2-7; 11 bases map to TRBD2. The ends lost 3 bases at V and 4 bases at J; junction bases unmatched: 17. The CDR3 is 19 amino acids. Germline V gene sequence: CDR1 SGHTA, CDR2 FQGNSA. In DNA, the CDR3 is TGTGCCAGCAGCTTTATCCCCGGACAGGGGACTAGCGGCCTATACGAGCAGTACTTC. Protein: CASSFIPGQGTSGLYEQYF.

This clone was found many times. The chain recombines TRBV30 with TRBJ1-6, with D possibly matching TRBD1 (6 bases). Between the trimmed V and J ends, which lost 1 base and 9 bases, there was a span of 10 bases. This CDR3 is built from 13 residues. Germline-derived CDR1 and CDR2 are GTSNPN and SVGIG (reference sequence). CDR3 sequence reads: CAWSGGGGSPLHF. The CDR3 DNA reads as TGTGCCTGGAGTGGGGGGGGCGGTTCACCCCTCCACTTT.

The rearrangement joins TRBV11-2 to TRBJ2-2; 10 nucleotides align to TRBD2. CDR3 length: 16 amino acids. Losses at the gene ends were 5 bases for V and 5 bases for J; bases not matched to a gene: 8. CDR1 and CDR2 from the germline V gene are SGHAT and FQNNGV. In DNA, the CDR3 is TGTGCCAGCAGCCCTCTAGCGGGAGTCGTTACCGGGGAGCTGTTTTTT. Translated, it gives CASSPLAGVVTGELFF.

V is TRBV5-1 and J is TRBJ2-3; D ambiguous. Per the germline V gene, CDR1 is SGHRS and CDR2 is YFSETQ. The ends were cut back, 0 bases at V and 0 bases at J, with 5 bases in the middle. The length of the CDR3 is 14 residues. The chain's CDR3 is CASSLESSTDTQYF. CDR3 DNA sequence: TGCGCCAGCAGCTTGGAGAGTAGCACAGATACGCAGTATTTT.

V gene TRBV3-1 (or the pseudogene TRBV3-2) combines with J gene TRBJ1-1; D may be TRBD1 (5 bases). V lost 4 bases to trimming and J lost 4 bases, with 10 bases between them. The CDR3 extends over 13 amino acids. Looked up from germline, CDR1 is LGHDT and CDR2 is YNNKEL (reference sequence). Here the CDR3 DNA reads TGTGCCAGCAGCCGGGGGGAAGGCACTGAAGCTTTCTTT. Protein sequence: CASSRGEGTEAFF.

This chain uses TRBV9 with TRBJ2-5; possibly TRBD2 for D (6 bases). Germline CDR1 reads SGDLS; CDR2 reads YYNGEE. CDR3 length equals 15 residues. V dropped 0 bases and J dropped 5 bases, with 14 bases sitting between them. The CDR3: CASSVGGTPTETQYF. The CDR3 nucleotides read TGTGCCAGCAGCGTAGGGGGGACTCCGACGGAGACCCAGTACTTC.